Each of the 23 T cell receptor beta chains below was sequenced from the same sample in a study of blood T cell repertoires in COVID-19. Data came from immunoSEQ multiplex PCR; TCRdb stores just in-frame clones and leaves some out. The table records about 460,000 clones, around nine tenths of them present only once. Sequenced: PBMCs or T cells enriched from blood (not recorded which). Receptors were obtained from a woman aged 55-75 years who had recovered from COVID-19.

The chain couples TRBV7-9 to TRBJ2-2; 10 bases match TRBD2. CDR1 is SEHNR and CDR2 is FQNEAQ in the germline V gene (reference sequence). Trimming took 7 bases from V and 4 from J; bases not matched to a gene: 9. The CDR3 contains 16 residues. CDR3 nucleotide sequence: TGTGCCAGCATAACCCCTAGCGGGGGAGGCACCGGGGAGCTGTTTTTT. This encodes CASITPSGGGTGELFF. Supplemented by reference TRBV7-9 and TRBJ2-2, the full variable domain reads DTGVSQNPRHKITKRGQNVTFRCDPISEHNRLYWYRQTLGQGPEFLTYFQNEAQLEKSRLLSDRFSAERPKGSFSTLEIQRTEQGDSAMYLCASITPSGGGTGELFFGEGSRLTVL.

The rearrangement joins TRBV7-9 to TRBJ1-3; D call uncertain. Germline V gene sequence: CDR1 SEHNR, CDR2 FQNEAQ (reference sequence). V dropped 5 bases and J dropped 0 bases, with 8 bases sitting between them. The CDR3 runs to 14 residues. CDR3 loop: CASSQTGSGNTIYF. CDR3 nucleotide sequence: TGTGCCAGCAGCCAAACGGGCTCTGGAAACACCATATATTTT.

Only a few counts were recorded for this clone. The genes are TRBV12-5 and TRBJ1-2; 7 bases match TRBD1. The CDR3 has 12 amino acids. CDR1 and CDR2 (germline): LGHNT, FRNRAP. The junction had 3 bases not matched to a gene; V was cut back by 7 bases and J by 4 bases. In DNA form, the CDR3 reads TGTGCTAGTGTCCGGGACAGCTATGGCTACACCTTC. Translated: CASVRDSYGYTF.

The chain couples TRBV30 to TRBJ2-1, with D perhaps TRBD1 (6 bases). This CDR3 comprises 15 residues. V was trimmed by 3 bases and J by 3 bases, leaving 15 bases between them. Germline CDR1 GTSNPN, CDR2 SVGIG (reference sequence). The CDR3 DNA follows: TGTGCCTGGAGGGGGCCCGGGACATACTACAATGAGCAGTTCTTC. It specifies CAWRGPGTYYNEQFF.

The rearrangement links TRBV10-2 to TRBJ1-6; D call uncertain. The germline V and J ends were trimmed by 2 bases and 4 bases, with 6 bases remaining between them. Germline-derived CDR1 and CDR2 are WSHSY and SAAADI. The CDR3 length is 14 residues. The CDR3: CASSETMYNSPLHF. In nucleotides, the CDR3 is TGCGCCAGCAGTGAGACAATGTATAATTCACCCCTCCACTTT.

The chain recombines TRBV15 with TRBJ2-1; D perhaps matches TRBD1 (5 bases). V lost 5 bases and J lost 4, with 15 bases in between. Germline V CDR1 and CDR2: LNHNV, YYDKDF (reference sequence). The CDR3 runs to 15 residues. This CDR3 reads CATSDDIRAYNEQFF. CDR3 nucleotides: TGTGCCACCAGCGATGACATCAGGGCGTACAATGAGCAGTTCTTC.

This chain uses TRBV6-5 with TRBJ2-7, with a weak D call TRBD2 (6 bases). This CDR3 contains 14 residues. V was clipped by 8 bases and J by 0 bases, with 14 bases between them. The germline CDR1 and CDR2 sequences are MNHEY and SVGAGI. CDR3 protein: CASRPGLSSYEQYV. The CDR3 nucleotides are TGTGCCAGCCGTCCGGGACTTAGCTCCTACGAGCAGTACGTC.

This clone was found a few times. The chain uses TRBV5-8 and TRBJ1-1; 7 bases map to TRBD1. After removal of 6 bases from V and 3 bases from J, the junction contained 14 bases not matched to a gene. Per the germline V gene, CDR1 is SGHTS and CDR2 is YDEGEE. CDR3 size: 16 residues. CDR3 coding DNA: TGTGCCAGCATTAAATGGGTTAGGGGGCAATACACTGAAGCTTTCTTT. It yields the protein CASIKWVRGQYTEAFF.

The V call is TRBV5-1, the J call TRBJ1-4, with 8 bases identical to TRBD1. The CDR3 has 18 amino acids. Germline trimming cut 0 bases from V and 3 bases from J; bases unmatched to any gene: 10. In germline, CDR1 is SGHRS, CDR2 YFSETQ. Written as DNA, the CDR3 is TGCGCCAGCAGCTTGGCAGGGGGCCCCGGAGCGGCTAATGAAAAACTGTTTTTT. Its translation is CASSLAGGPGAANEKLFF.

The chain recombines TRBV4-2 with TRBJ1-1; 7 bases agree with TRBD1. V shed 1 base and J 0 bases; nucleotides not matched to a gene: 14. Germline CDR1 reads LGHNA; CDR2 reads YNFKEQ. This CDR3 comprises 19 residues. The CDR3, as DNA: TGTGCCAGCAGCCAAGCTGCTGGGCAGGGGGAAGGTATGAACACTGAAGCTTTCTTT. This encodes CASSQAAGQGEGMNTEAFF.

The gene calls are TRBV11-2 and TRBJ2-2, with TRBD2 as a possible D gene (6 bases). The V end was cut by 5 bases, the J end by 1 base, with 23 bases between. In germline, CDR1 is SGHAT, CDR2 FQNNGV. The CDR3 is 19 residues long. This CDR3 reads CASSPLPGTHQRNTGELFF. CDR3 DNA sequence: TGTGCCAGCAGCCCCCTACCCGGGACTCACCAAAGGAACACCGGGGAGCTGTTTTTT.

The chain is built from TRBV10-1 and TRBJ2-7; D is possibly TRBD2 (7 bases). Looked up from germline, CDR1 is WNHNN and CDR2 is SYGVQD (reference sequence). Between the trimmed V and J ends, which lost 4 bases and 4 bases, there was a span of 20 bases. This CDR3 comprises 16 residues. The CDR3 DNA sequence: TGCGCCAGCAGTGGGAGGGGGGGACTGCGGGGGTACGAGCAGTACGTC. It codes for CASSGRGGLRGYEQYV.

The J gene is TRBJ1-4, the V gene TRBV5-1; TRBD1 aligns across 9 bases. Germline assignment: CDR1 SGHRS and CDR2 YFSETQ. The V segment lost 6 bases and the J segment 4 bases; nucleotides outside the gene matches: 13. The CDR3 totals 17 residues. Here the CDR3 reads CASTLASGTGINEKLFF. The CDR3 DNA reads as TGCGCCAGCACTCTCGCGTCCGGGACAGGGATTAATGAAAAACTGTTTTTT.

V gene TRBV4-1 combines with J gene TRBJ1-2, with D unclear. The V gene lost 1 base and the J gene lost 0 bases, with 6 bases spanning the gap. The germline CDR1 and CDR2 sequences are MGHRA and YSYEKL. The CDR3 length is 14 residues. In DNA, the CDR3 is TGCGCCAGCAGCCAAGTTACGGCTAACTATGGCTACACCTTC. Translated, it gives CASSQVTANYGYTF.

This chain uses TRBV4-1 with TRBJ2-4, with 10 nucleotides matching TRBD1. The CDR3 is 15 residues long. Germline V gene sequence: CDR1 MGHRA, CDR2 YSYEKL. Unmatched junction bases numbered 7, after V lost 4 bases and J lost 7 bases. CDR3 nucleotides: TGCGCCAGCAGCCTATCCCCGGGACAGGGGAACATTCAGTACTTC. As protein: CASSLSPGQGNIQYF.

V usage is TRBV28 and J usage is TRBJ2-7; 8 bases line up with TRBD2. Germline V gene sequence: CDR1 MDHEN, CDR2 SYDVKM. This CDR3 is 12 amino acids long. With 2 bases clipped from V and 8 bases from J, the junction kept 2 bases outside the gene matches. For the CDR3, the DNA is TGTGCCAGCAGTTTAGCGGGGGGCAAGCAGTACGTC. Amino acids: CASSLAGGKQYV.

The CDR3 is CATSDRRQGRCTEAFF. CDR3 bases: TGTGCCACCAGTGACCGGCGACAGGGGCGATGCACTGAAGCTTTCTTT. The J gene is TRBJ1-1, the V gene TRBV24-1; 8 bases match TRBD1. The germline V gene has CDR1 KGHDR and CDR2 SFDVKD. J lost 4 bases, V lost 4 bases, and 10 bases had no gene match. The CDR3 extends over 16 amino acids.

This chain connects TRBV2 to TRBJ1-2; the D gene is possibly TRBD1 (6 bases). V gave up 6 bases and J gave up 2 bases, with 10 bases separating them. The CDR3 loop spans 13 amino acids. Germline CDR1 is SNHLY and CDR2 is FYNNEI. This chain's CDR3 is CASSETGNYGYTF. The CDR3 region has the DNA TGTGCCAGCAGCGAGACAGGCAACTATGGCTACACCTTC.

This rearrangement joins TRBV6-5 to TRBJ2-7, with 8 bases matching TRBD2. CDR1 MNHEY and CDR2 SVGAGI come from the germline V gene. V gave up 0 bases and J gave up 8 bases; unmatched junction bases: 6. The CDR3 loop spans 14 amino acids. The CDR3 nucleotides read TGTGCCAGCAGTTACTCTCGGACTAGCCTCAAGCAGTACGTC. Protein product: CASSYSRTSLKQYV.

The gene calls are TRBV7-8 and TRBJ1-5, with TRBD1 matching over 7 bases. The CDR3 consists of 17 residues. Germline lookup yields CDR1 SGHVS and CDR2 FQNEAQ. The J segment lost 0 bases and the V segment lost 0 bases, leaving 5 bases of the junction unmatched. CDR3 region: CASSLANRGLSNQPQHF. Written as DNA, the CDR3 is TGTGCCAGCAGCTTAGCAAACAGGGGACTTAGCAATCAGCCCCAGCATTTT.

This chain joins TRBV4-1 and TRBJ2-7, with 12 bases identical to TRBD2. V lost 5 bases and J lost 1; bases outside the gene matches: 9. Germline loops: CDR1 MGHRA, CDR2 YSYEKL. The CDR3 is 17 residues long. The CDR3 coding sequence is TGCGCCAGCAGCGTGCGGACTAGCGGGGTCGTTTCCTACGAGCAGTACTTC. It translates to CASSVRTSGVVSYEQYF.

This clone was observed a few times. The chain couples TRBV2 to TRBJ2-2, with 7 bases matching TRBD1. The ends lost 6 bases at V and 7 bases at J; junction bases unmatched: 5. Germline CDR1 and CDR2: SNHLY and FYNNEI. The CDR3 is 13 residues long. This CDR3 reads CASRKGADGELFF. The DNA of the CDR3 is TGTGCCAGCAGAAAGGGGGCAGACGGGGAGCTGTTTTTT.

The rearrangement joins TRBV19 to TRBJ2-7; TRBD2 matches at 7 bases. Per germline, CDR1 LNHDA and CDR2 SQIVND (reference sequence). The CDR3 has 14 residues. V lost 5 bases to trimming and J lost 3 bases; unmatched junction nucleotides: 7. CDR3 in amino acids: CASSGEGAGYEQYF. CDR3 coding DNA: TGTGCCAGTAGTGGGGAGGGTGCCGGCTACGAGCAGTACTTC.